What follows are 27 T cell receptor beta chains derived from one specimen sequenced in a study of blood T cell repertoires in COVID-19. The table came from immunoSEQ multiplex PCR; TCRdb's copy has only in-frame clones and leaves some out. The profile covers 200,000 or so clones, with 86% appearing a single time and over 2% taken by the ten largest. Sequencing was performed on peripheral blood. The receptors originated from a woman between 50 and 59 years old with acute or convalescent COVID-19.

The rearrangement links TRBV7-2 to TRBJ1-4, with D perhaps TRBD1 (6 bases). The CDR3 is 13 residues long. Germline V CDR1 and CDR2: SGHTA, FQGNSA. V lost 2 bases to trimming and J lost 7 bases, with 8 bases between them. In nucleotides, the CDR3 is TGTGCCAGCAGCTTACAACAGGGTGAAAAACTGTTTTTT. Its translation: CASSLQQGEKLFF.

This rearrangement joins TRBV19 to TRBJ2-4; 13 bases are shared with TRBD2. The CDR3 loop spans 15 amino acids. Germline CDR1 LNHDA, CDR2 SQIVND (reference sequence). V was pared by 5 bases and J by 8 bases, with 6 bases of the junction left unmatched. The CDR3 protein is CASSQGLAGEHIQYF. The CDR3 DNA reads TGTGCCAGTAGTCAAGGACTAGCGGGAGAACACATTCAGTACTTC. Looking up the rest from reference TRBV19 and TRBJ2-4 gives the full variable domain: DGGITQSPKYLFRKEGQNVTLSCEQNLNHDAMYWYRQDPGQGLRLIYYSQIVNDFQKGDIAEGYSVSREKKESFPLTVTSAQKNPTAFYLCASSQGLAGEHIQYFGAGTRLSVL.

The chain links TRBV5-1 to TRBJ2-3; D is ambiguous. Deletions cut 1 base from V and 8 bases from J, with 5 bases between. Germline V lookup: CDR1 SGHRS, CDR2 YFSETQ. The CDR3 runs to 11 residues. CDR3 bases: TGCGCCAGCAGCTTGTCCGGTACGCAGTATTTT. This gives the protein CASSLSGTQYF.

The rearrangement uses TRBV5-6 and TRBJ1-5; D is unresolved. Germline values: CDR1 SGHDT, CDR2 YYEEEE. The CDR3 covers 16 residues. The V gene lost 0 bases and the J gene lost 0 bases, with 10 bases spanning the gap. The CDR3, as DNA: TGTGCCAGCAGCTTGGGCGCGGGCAATAGCAATCAGCCCCAGCATTTT. This encodes CASSLGAGNSNQPQHF.

V gene TRBV5-4 combines with J gene TRBJ2-3; 8 bases map to TRBD2. The CDR3 is 15 amino acids. CDR1 and CDR2 from the germline V gene are SGHNT and YYREEE (reference sequence). J was trimmed by 7 bases and V by 2 bases; bases with no gene match: 9. CDR3 in DNA: TGTGCCAGCAGCTTAACGGGGGGGGATGGATATACGCAGTATTTT. Protein sequence: CASSLTGGDGYTQYF.

The genes are TRBV30 and TRBJ2-7; tentative D call: TRBD2 (6 bases). The CDR3 covers 17 residues. The V end lost 1 base, the J end lost 3 bases, and 22 bases lay between the germline ends. CDR1 is GTSNPN, CDR2 SVGIG, per germline (reference sequence). CDR3: CAWSGISGHTGYYEQYF. CDR3 DNA: TGTGCCTGGAGTGGAATTAGCGGCCATACTGGGTACTACGAGCAGTACTTC.

A single count supports this clone. The genes are TRBV11-3 and TRBJ2-7, with TRBD1 as a possible D gene (6 bases). The V gene's germline CDR1 is SGHNT and CDR2 YENEEA. With 1 base removed from V and 4 bases from J, the gap between germline ends came to 14 bases. The CDR3 runs to 15 residues. For the CDR3, the DNA is TGTGCCAGCAGCTTAGGCCAGGGGCGAAGGTACGAGCAGTACTTC. Its translation is CASSLGQGRRYEQYF.

The genes are TRBV6-2 or TRBV6-3 and TRBJ1-5; the match to TRBD1 covers 7 bases. The CDR3 runs 15 residues. V lost 2 bases to trimming and J lost 5 bases; unmatched junction nucleotides: 6. From germline, CDR1 is MNHEY and CDR2 SVGEGT. The CDR3 loop is CASSYDVRGHQPQHF. CDR3 nucleotides: TGTGCCAGCAGTTACGATGTGAGGGGGCATCAGCCCCAGCATTTT.

The genes are TRBV27 and TRBJ1-6; D may be TRBD1 (6 bases). The CDR3 totals 16 residues. Germline V gene lookup returns CDR1 MNHEY and CDR2 SMNVEV (reference sequence). Trimming shortened V by 4 bases and J by 7 bases, and 17 bases separated the two germline ends. CDR3: CASSSTGPGKNSPLHF. CDR3 DNA sequence: TGTGCCAGCAGTTCGACAGGTCCGGGGAAGAATTCACCCCTCCACTTT.

The rearrangement uses TRBV9 and TRBJ1-2; 7 nucleotides match TRBD1. CDR1 and CDR2 from the germline V gene are SGDLS and YYNGEE. The CDR3 contains 14 residues. V lost 4 bases to trimming and J lost 5 bases; unmatched junction nucleotides: 8. CDR3 in amino acids: CASSPWDSDYGYTF. The CDR3, as DNA: TGTGCCAGCAGCCCCTGGGACAGCGATTATGGCTACACCTTC.

This chain uses TRBV18 with TRBJ2-5, with 15 positions matching TRBD2. This CDR3 contains 17 residues. Trimming removed 6 bases from V and 3 bases from J; junction bases left unmatched: 8. Germline V gene sequence: CDR1 KGHSH, CDR2 LQKENI. The CDR3 DNA reads as TGTGCCAGCTCGCGGACTAGCGGGAGGGAGTTTAAAGAGACCCAGTACTTC. Translating gives CASSRTSGREFKETQYF.

The rearrangement joins TRBV5-1 to TRBJ2-1; D is unresolved. Germline V gives CDR1 SGHRS, CDR2 YFSETQ. The V gene lost 0 bases and the J gene lost 11 bases, with 9 bases spanning the gap. The CDR3 spans 12 residues. DNA for the CDR3: TGCGCCAGCAGCTTGGGCGGAAGTCAGCAGTTCTTC. Translated, it gives CASSLGGSQQFF.

The rearrangement links TRBV29-1 to TRBJ2-1; D remains unclear. The CDR3 covers 15 residues. The V gene lost 6 bases and the J gene lost 10 bases, with 25 bases spanning the gap. Looked up from germline, CDR1 is SQVTM and CDR2 is ANQGSEA. The CDR3: CSVIRQANNPREQFF. The CDR3 coding sequence is TGCAGCGTGATCAGGCAGGCTAACAATCCCAGGGAGCAGTTCTTC.

The table lists this clone with a few counts. The chain uses TRBV5-4 and TRBJ1-2; a possible D gene is TRBD1 (6 bases). Germline V gene lookup returns CDR1 SGHNT and CDR2 YYREEE (reference sequence). CDR3 size: 17 residues. The germline V and J ends were trimmed by 3 bases and 2 bases, with 20 bases remaining between them. DNA of the CDR3: TGTGCCAGCAGCTGGGACATGAGTGCGTTCCCCAACTATGGCTACACCTTC. Translated: CASSWDMSAFPNYGYTF.

Here the CDR3 DNA reads TGTGCCAGCACAAAGCAGGGTAACACTGAAGCTTTCTTT. Translating gives CASTKQGNTEAFF. The V call is TRBV12-3 or TRBV12-4, the J call TRBJ1-1; maybe TRBD1 (5 bases). The CDR3 consists of 13 residues. Trimming left V 7 bases short and J 2 bases short, with 11 bases between.

The chain has TRBV5-6 and TRBJ1-2; 7 nucleotides align to TRBD1. Trimming at V came to 1 base and at J to 5 bases, leaving 5 bases not matched to a gene. The CDR3 is 14 residues long. CDR1 and CDR2 (germline): SGHDT, YYEEEE. The CDR3: CASSLTGVGYGYTF. The CDR3 bases are TGTGCCAGCAGCTTGACAGGGGTGGGATATGGCTACACCTTC.

The chain combines TRBV16 with TRBJ1-1; possible D gene TRBD1, 6 bases. Trimming took off 2 bases at V and 2 bases at J, with 15 bases between the two ends. CDR3 length: 16 amino acids. Germline lookup yields CDR1 KGHSY and CDR2 FQNENV. The CDR3 nucleotides are TGTGCCAGCAGCCAAAATCGCCGGACAGTTAACACTGAAGCTTTCTTT. Encoded protein: CASSQNRRTVNTEAFF.

The V and J genes are TRBV18 and TRBJ2-7; D is possibly TRBD1 (6 bases). This CDR3 is built from 14 residues. Germline CDR1 and CDR2: KGHSH and LQKENI. Trimming removed 1 base at V and 5 bases at J, with 12 bases between. The CDR3 DNA reads TGTGCCAGCTCACCACAACAGGGTGTGAACGAGCAGTACTTC. The encoded protein is CASSPQQGVNEQYF.

V gene TRBV13 combines with J gene TRBJ1-6; TRBD1 aligns across 7 bases. CDR3 length equals 16 residues. Trimming at V came to 6 bases and at J to 7 bases, leaving 12 bases not matched to a gene. Germline values: CDR1 PRHDT, CDR2 FYEKMQ (reference sequence). CDR3 nucleotide sequence: TGTGCCAGCAGAGACAGGGCCAGAAACGGCAATTCACCCCTCCACTTT. The encoded protein is CASRDRARNGNSPLHF. The full variable domain, its missing parts supplied by reference TRBV13 and TRBJ1-6, is AAGVIQSPRHLIKEKRETATLKCYPIPRHDTVYWYQQGPGQDPQFLISFYEKMQSDKGSIPDRFSAQQFSDYHSELNMSSLELGDSALYFCASRDRARNGNSPLHFGNGTRLTVT.

V gene TRBV19 combines with J gene TRBJ2-1, with D possibly being TRBD1 (6 bases). The ends were cut back, 5 bases at V and 7 bases at J, with 21 bases in the middle. CDR3 size: 16 residues. CDR1 and CDR2 (germline): LNHDA, SQIVND (reference sequence). The CDR3 DNA follows: TGTGCCAGTAGTTTAGGTCGGGACATCTTAGGGAATGAGCAGTTCTTC. Translation gives CASSLGRDILGNEQFF.

This sequence joins TRBV19 and TRBJ1-2; TRBD1 matches at 10 bases. After removal of 7 bases from V and 8 bases from J, the junction contained 4 bases not matched to a gene. The CDR3 loop spans 12 amino acids. Germline-derived CDR1 and CDR2 are LNHDA and SQIVND (reference sequence). The CDR3 sequence is CASTGTGDGYTF. Written as DNA, the CDR3 is TGTGCCAGTACCGGGACAGGGGACGGCTACACCTTC.

The chain links TRBV3-1 (or the pseudogene TRBV3-2) to TRBJ1-2; D unresolved. Germline-derived CDR1 and CDR2 are LGHDT and YNNKEL (reference sequence). Trimming cost V 1 base and J 0 bases, with 9 bases left between them. This CDR3 spans 15 amino acids. CDR3 loop: CASSQVLGANYGYTF. The CDR3 region has the DNA TGTGCCAGCAGCCAAGTCCTGGGAGCTAACTATGGCTACACCTTC.

The V gene is TRBV7-8, the J gene TRBJ1-2; D is ambiguous. The germline V gene has CDR1 SGHVS and CDR2 FQNEAQ. V lost 3 bases, J lost 7 bases, and 15 bases lay in between. The length of the CDR3 is 14 residues. CDR3 sequence (DNA): TGTGCCAGCAGCTTCGGACTTAACCTTGCTGGCTACACCTTC. Translation gives CASSFGLNLAGYTF.

V gene TRBV11-2 combines with J gene TRBJ1-5, with D possibly TRBD1 on 6 matching bases. The length of the CDR3 is 15 residues. The V end was cut by 3 bases, the J end by 7 bases, with 16 bases between. Germline values: CDR1 SGHAT, CDR2 FQNNGV. CDR3 sequence: CASSLEGGPGQPQHF. CDR3 bases: TGTGCCAGCAGCTTGGAGGGGGGGCCGGGGCAGCCCCAGCATTTT.

This clone was seen once. The gene calls are TRBV7-2 and TRBJ2-1; 9 nucleotides align to TRBD2. Germline CDR1 is SGHTA and CDR2 is FQGNSA. The CDR3 consists of 15 residues. The junction had 8 bases not matched to a gene; V was cut back by 4 bases and J by 7 bases. In DNA form, the CDR3 reads TGTGCCAGCAGCTCTCCAGCGGGGGGTGTTAATGAGCAGTTCTTC. Protein sequence: CASSSPAGGVNEQFF.

V and J are TRBV11-2 and TRBJ1-1; a weak D match, TRBD1 (5 bases). V gave up 1 base and J gave up 5 bases, with 14 bases separating them. CDR1 SGHAT and CDR2 FQNNGV come from the germline V gene. The CDR3 spans 15 residues. The chain's CDR3 is CASSLVGGGETEAFF. DNA for the CDR3: TGTGCCAGCAGCTTAGTTGGGGGGGGTGAGACTGAAGCTTTCTTT.

The rearrangement uses TRBV30 and TRBJ2-3; tentative D call: TRBD2 (5 bases). The CDR3 loop spans 14 amino acids. Germline loops: CDR1 GTSNPN, CDR2 SVGIG (reference sequence). Trimming cost V 0 bases and J 5 bases, with 12 bases left between them. The CDR3 region is CAWSVHGVIDTQYF. Written as DNA, the CDR3 is TGTGCCTGGAGTGTACACGGGGTCATAGATACGCAGTATTTT.